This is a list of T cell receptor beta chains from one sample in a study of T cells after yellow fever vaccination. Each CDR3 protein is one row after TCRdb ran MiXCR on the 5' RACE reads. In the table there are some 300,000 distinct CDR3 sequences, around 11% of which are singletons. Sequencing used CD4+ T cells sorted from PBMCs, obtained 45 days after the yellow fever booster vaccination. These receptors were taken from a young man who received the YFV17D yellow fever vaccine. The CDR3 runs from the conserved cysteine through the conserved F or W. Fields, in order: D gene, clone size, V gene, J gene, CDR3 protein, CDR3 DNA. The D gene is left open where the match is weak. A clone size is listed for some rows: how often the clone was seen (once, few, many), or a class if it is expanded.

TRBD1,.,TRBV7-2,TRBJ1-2,CASSFRQGAFLNYGYTF,TGTGCCAGCAGCTTCCGACAGGGGGCTTTTCTTAACTATGGCTACACCTTC
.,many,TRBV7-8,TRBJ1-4,CASSPREVATNEKLFF,TGTGCCAGCAGCCCGCGGGAAGTGGCAACTAATGAAAAACTGTTTTTT
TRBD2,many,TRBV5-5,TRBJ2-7,CASSLTRTSGVYEQYF,TGTGCCAGCAGCCTGACCCGGACTAGCGGGGTCTACGAGCAGTACTTC
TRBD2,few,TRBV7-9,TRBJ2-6,CASSLATSGSGANVLTF,TGTGCCAGCAGCTTAGCGACTAGCGGCTCTGGGGCCAACGTCCTGACTTTC
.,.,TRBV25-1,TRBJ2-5,CASREGVSRVGETQYF,TGTGCCAGCAGGGAAGGAGTCTCGAGGGTAGGGGAGACCCAGTACTTC
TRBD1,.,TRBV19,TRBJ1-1,CASSIVSGQANTEAFF,TGTGCCAGTAGTATAGTATCGGGACAGGCGAACACTGAAGCTTTCTTT
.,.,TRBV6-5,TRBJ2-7,CASSYVGRAVGSEQYF,TGTGCCAGCAGTTACGTCGGTAGGGCGGTAGGTTCCGAGCAGTACTTC
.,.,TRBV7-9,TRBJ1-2,CASSLEGGGETF,TGTGCCAGCAGCTTAGAAGGTGGAGGCGAAACCTTC
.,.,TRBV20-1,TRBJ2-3,CSARVKERRQYF,TGCAGTGCTAGAGTTAAAGAGCGGCGGCAGTATTTT
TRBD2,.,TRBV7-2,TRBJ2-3,CASSPRLAPDTQYF,TGTGCCAGCAGCCCCCGACTAGCTCCAGATACGCAGTATTTT
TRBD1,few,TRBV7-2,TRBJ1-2,CATNGDRGNYGYTF,TGTGCCACAAACGGGGACAGGGGTAACTATGGCTACACCTTC
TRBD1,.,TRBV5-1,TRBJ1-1,CASSLEARGDGTEAFF,TGCGCCAGCAGCTTGGAGGCCAGGGGGGACGGCACTGAAGCTTTCTTT
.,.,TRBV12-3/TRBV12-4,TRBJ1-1,CASSFSNMNTEAFF,TGTGCCAGCAGTTTCAGCAACATGAACACTGAAGCTTTCTTT
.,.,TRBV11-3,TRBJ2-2,CASSLDGHTGELFF,TGTGCCAGCAGCTTAGATGGTCACACCGGGGAGCTGTTTTTT
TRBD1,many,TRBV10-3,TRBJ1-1,CAIQGAGTEAFF,TGTGCCATTCAGGGGGCAGGCACTGAAGCTTTCTTT
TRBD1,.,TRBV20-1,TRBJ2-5,CSAHRGRGETQYF,TGCAGTGCGCACAGGGGGCGCGGAGAGACCCAGTACTTC